The T cell receptor beta chain described here comes from a study of CD8 T cells in Susac syndrome. Whole-study findings and limits: The study recognized that its TCR sequencing and HLA analysis covered a relatively small number of individuals.

Reverse transcription of roughly 0.45 to 1 ug RNA was carried out with random hexamers. TCRdb recomputed calls from the immunoSEQ multiplex PCR reads with MiXCR, one row per CDR3 protein. This table has hundreds of thousands of distinct CDR3 sequences, just over 90% appearing once. This clonotype was seen only once. Antigen unknown. There are 15 residues in the CDR3. Germline CDR1 reads SGHTA; CDR2 reads FQGNSA. Trimming left V 1 base short and J 4 bases short, with 13 bases between. FACS enriched CD8+ TEMRA cells, while bulk CD8+ and CD4+ were negatively isolated. This receptor was taken from a human donor with multiple sclerosis. The chain has TRBV7-2 and TRBJ1-1; possibly TRBD1 for D (6 bases). Sequenced material: CD4+ T cells from PBMCs. This chain's CDR3 is CASSLGGGLATEAFF. CDR3 bases: TGTGCCAGCAGCTTAGGTGGGGGGCTCGCCACTGAAGCTTTCTTT.